The 18 T cell receptor beta chains in this list originate from one sample, sequenced in a study of blood T cell repertoires in COVID-19. Sequenced by immunoSEQ multiplex PCR; TCRdb stores in-frame clones only, minus some. The sample records around 220,000 clones, around 86% being singletons. The sample taken for sequencing was peripheral blood. The receptors here all came from a woman aged 80 or over with COVID-19, enrolled during active disease.

V usage is TRBV12-3 or TRBV12-4 and J usage is TRBJ1-1, with D uncertain. V was pared by 2 bases and J by 8 bases, with 12 bases between. The CDR3 consists of 13 residues. This chain's CDR3 is CASSLILGFEAFF. The CDR3 nucleotides read TGTGCCAGCAGTTTAATACTAGGATTCGAAGCTTTCTTT.

The chain combines TRBV29-1 with TRBJ1-1; 9 nucleotides agree with TRBD1. J was trimmed by 1 base and V by 0 bases; bases with no gene match: 9. Germline V gene lookup returns CDR1 SQVTM and CDR2 ANQGSEA. The CDR3 runs to 17 residues. CDR3 in amino acids: CSVEEPWTGEKNTEAFF. CDR3 nucleotide sequence: TGCAGCGTTGAAGAACCGTGGACAGGGGAGAAGAACACTGAAGCTTTCTTT.

The chain combines TRBV3-1 (or the pseudogene TRBV3-2) with TRBJ2-1, with a tentative D call TRBD2 (6 bases). Germline CDR1 LGHDT, CDR2 YNNKEL (reference sequence). This CDR3 contains 13 residues. V was cut by 7 bases and J by 6 bases, with 13 bases left in between. CDR3 DNA sequence: TGTGCCAGCACCCTGACTAGGGGCAATGAGCAGTTCTTC. The encoded protein is CASTLTRGNEQFF.

The V and J genes are TRBV5-1 and TRBJ1-6; D is ambiguous. Germline lookup yields CDR1 SGHRS and CDR2 YFSETQ. The CDR3 is 14 amino acids. V shed 4 bases and J shed 7 bases, with 12 bases lying between them. The chain's CDR3 is CASSQSGENSPLHF. The CDR3 DNA sequence: TGCGCCAGCAGCCAATCCGGGGAGAATTCACCCCTCCACTTT.

This clone is a singleton in its sample. This chain connects TRBV4-3 to TRBJ2-3; perhaps TRBD2 as D (6 bases). The CDR3 is 15 amino acids. V was shortened by 5 bases and J by 5 bases, with 17 bases between the two germline ends. The germline V gene encodes CDR1 LGHNA and CDR2 YSLEER. CDR3 in DNA: TGCGCCAGCAGCGTACAGATGAGGGGAGGAGATACGCAGTATTTT. Protein: CASSVQMRGGDTQYF.

Comment on this clone: Compared with germline, one end of the junction differs, possibly owing to a read error. The V gene is TRBV19, the J gene TRBJ1-1; D gene ambiguous. The germline CDR1 and CDR2 sequences are LNHDA and SQIVND (reference sequence). The CDR3 is 12 amino acids. This CDR3 is CASSIGQTTENF. CDR3 sequence (DNA): TGTGCCAGTAGTATCGGGCAGACTACGGAGAATTTT.

The chain is built from TRBV3-1 (or the pseudogene TRBV3-2) and TRBJ2-7; 13 bases align to TRBD2. Germline values: CDR1 LGHDT, CDR2 YNNKEL (reference sequence). The CDR3 runs to 17 residues. J was trimmed by 6 bases and V by 3 bases; bases with no gene match: 11. The CDR3 DNA follows: TGTGCCAGCAGCCACGAACTTGGGACTAGCGGGGCAGCCGAGCAGTACTTC. The encoded protein is CASSHELGTSGAAEQYF.

The chain uses TRBV18 and TRBJ2-1; tentatively, D is TRBD2 (6 bases). Trimming removed 3 bases from V and 8 bases from J, with 14 bases in between. The germline CDR1 and CDR2 sequences are KGHSH and LQKENI. CDR3 length: 14 residues. DNA of the CDR3: TGTGCCAGCTCACCCGGGACTTTGGGGCATGAGCAGTTCTTC. The encoded protein is CASSPGTLGHEQFF.

This chain uses TRBV30 with TRBJ1-5; 8 bases agree with TRBD1. Losses at the gene ends were 0 bases for V and 5 bases for J; bases not matched to a gene: 15. The CDR3 has 18 amino acids. The germline V gene encodes CDR1 GTSNPN and CDR2 SVGIG (reference sequence). DNA for the CDR3: TGTGCCTGGAGTGTACGACCCTGGACAGGGCAAACCGATCAGCCCCAGCATTTT. Amino acid sequence: CAWSVRPWTGQTDQPQHF.

The CDR3 reads CASSPPGGRANEQFF. As DNA, the CDR3 is TGTGCCAGCTCACCACCGGGCGGGAGGGCTAATGAGCAGTTCTTC. The V and J genes are TRBV18 and TRBJ2-1; 9 nucleotides agree with TRBD2. V lost 0 bases and J lost 7; bases outside the gene matches: 4. CDR1 KGHSH and CDR2 LQKENI come from the germline V gene. This CDR3 comprises 15 residues.

This clone has just a few counts. V is TRBV10-1 and J is TRBJ2-1, with D possibly TRBD1 on 6 matching bases. Trimming left V 0 bases short and J 5 bases short, with 8 bases between. The germline gives CDR1 WNHNN, CDR2 SYGVQD (reference sequence). The CDR3 is made up of 14 amino acids. The CDR3 reads CASSESGANNEQFF. The CDR3 nucleotides are TGCGCCAGCAGTGAGTCGGGGGCAAACAATGAGCAGTTCTTC.

This clone turned up a few times. The chain employs TRBV7-2 and TRBJ1-4; TRBD1 agrees at 7 bases. Per germline, CDR1 SGHTA and CDR2 FQGNSA. This CDR3 contains 15 residues. The junction had 10 bases not matched to a gene; V was cut back by 5 bases and J by 7 bases. CDR3 coding DNA: TGTGCCAGCAGCCTTCCGGAGGGGGCGATTGAAAAACTGTTTTTT. This translates into CASSLPEGAIEKLFF. The variable domain in full, with the rest retrieved from reference TRBV7-2 and TRBJ1-4, is GAGVSQSPSNKVTEKGKDVELRCDPISGHTALYWYRQSLGQGLEFLIYFQGNSAPDKSGLPSDRFSAERTGGSVSTLTIQRTQQEDSAVYLCASSLPEGAIEKLFFGSGTQLSVL.

J is TRBJ1-4 and V is TRBV28; D remains unclear. The V end was cut by 11 bases, the J end by 8 bases, with 15 bases between. The germline CDR1 and CDR2 sequences are MDHEN and SYDVKM. This CDR3 spans 12 amino acids. The CDR3 here is CAPSPQREKLFF. The CDR3 DNA reads as TGTGCCCCCAGCCCCCAGCGAGAAAAACTGTTTTTT.

The chain links TRBV9 to TRBJ1-1; D is unclear. The V end was cut by 0 bases, the J end by 3 bases, with 6 bases between. Germline V gene lookup returns CDR1 SGDLS and CDR2 YYNGEE. There are 13 residues in the CDR3. The CDR3 here is CASSVDRDTEAFF. For the CDR3, the DNA is TGTGCCAGCAGCGTAGACCGGGACACTGAAGCTTTCTTT.

The chain recombines TRBV15 with TRBJ2-1, with 10 bases lining up with TRBD1. V gave up 3 bases and J gave up 9 bases; unmatched junction bases: 5. The germline V gene encodes CDR1 LNHNV and CDR2 YYDKDF (reference sequence). The CDR3 has 14 residues. CDR3 protein: CATSRSGQGSEQFF. Here the CDR3 DNA reads TGTGCCACCAGCAGGTCGGGACAGGGGAGTGAGCAGTTCTTC.

The rearrangement joins TRBV5-1 to TRBJ2-1; weak D call: TRBD2 (6 bases). Germline lookup yields CDR1 SGHRS and CDR2 YFSETQ. The length of the CDR3 is 15 residues. Trimming cost V 0 bases and J 6 bases, with 13 bases left between them. The CDR3 here is CASSLELAGGNEQFF. The CDR3, as DNA: TGCGCCAGCAGCTTGGAACTAGCCGGAGGCAATGAGCAGTTCTTC.

This rearrangement joins TRBV6-2 or TRBV6-3 to TRBJ1-2, with a possible D match to TRBD1 (5 bases). This CDR3 region has 16 residues. V was pared by 5 bases and J by 5 bases, with 21 bases between. Per the germline V gene, CDR1 is MNHEY and CDR2 is SVGEGT. The CDR3 DNA follows: TGTGCCAGCAGTGACCCCTCCGGGACCGGGACTTATGGCTACACCTTC. This translates into CASSDPSGTGTYGYTF.

This sequence joins TRBV6-5 and TRBJ1-2; 9 bases map to TRBD1. The germline CDR1 and CDR2 sequences are MNHEY and SVGAGI. This CDR3 spans 14 amino acids. J lost 8 bases, V lost 2 bases, and 6 bases had no gene match. The chain's CDR3 is CASSYLRDRDGYTF. The DNA for the CDR3 is TGTGCCAGCAGTTACCTCCGGGACAGGGACGGCTACACCTTC.